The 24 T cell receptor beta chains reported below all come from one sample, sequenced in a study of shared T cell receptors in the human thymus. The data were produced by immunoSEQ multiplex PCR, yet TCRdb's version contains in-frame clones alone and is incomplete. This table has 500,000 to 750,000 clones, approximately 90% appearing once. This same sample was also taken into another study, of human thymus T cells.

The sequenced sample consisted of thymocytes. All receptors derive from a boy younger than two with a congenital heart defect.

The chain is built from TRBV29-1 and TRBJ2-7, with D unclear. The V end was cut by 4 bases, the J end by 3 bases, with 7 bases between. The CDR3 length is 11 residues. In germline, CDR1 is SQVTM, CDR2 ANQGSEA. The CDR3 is CSVVAGYEQYF. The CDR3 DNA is TGCAGCGTTGTTGCCGGCTACGAGCAGTACTTC.

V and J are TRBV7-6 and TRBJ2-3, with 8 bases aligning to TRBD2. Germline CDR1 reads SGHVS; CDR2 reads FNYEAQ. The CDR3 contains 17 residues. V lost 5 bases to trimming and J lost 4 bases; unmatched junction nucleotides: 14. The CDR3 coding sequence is TGTGCCAGCAGCCAGACGGGGGGGGCAGGGCTCGCAGATACGCAGTATTTT. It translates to CASSQTGGAGLADTQYF.

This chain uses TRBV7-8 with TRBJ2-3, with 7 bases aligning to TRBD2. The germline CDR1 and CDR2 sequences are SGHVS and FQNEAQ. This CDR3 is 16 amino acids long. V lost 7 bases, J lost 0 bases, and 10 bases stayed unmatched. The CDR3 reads CASIKPGAGSTDTQYF. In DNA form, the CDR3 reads TGTGCCAGCATCAAGCCTGGAGCGGGAAGCACAGATACGCAGTATTTT.

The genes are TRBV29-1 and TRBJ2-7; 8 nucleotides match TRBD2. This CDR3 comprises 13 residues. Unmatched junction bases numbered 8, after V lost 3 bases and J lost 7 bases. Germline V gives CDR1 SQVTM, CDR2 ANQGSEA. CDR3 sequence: CSVDGAGAGEQYF. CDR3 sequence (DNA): TGCAGCGTTGACGGAGCGGGAGCGGGGGAGCAGTACTTC.

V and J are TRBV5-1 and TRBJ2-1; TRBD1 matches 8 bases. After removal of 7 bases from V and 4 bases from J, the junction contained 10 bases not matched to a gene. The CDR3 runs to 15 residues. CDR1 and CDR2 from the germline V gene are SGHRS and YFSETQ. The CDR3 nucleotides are TGCGCCAGCCGTACTGACAGGGGCCCGTACAATGAGCAGTTCTTC. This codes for CASRTDRGPYNEQFF.

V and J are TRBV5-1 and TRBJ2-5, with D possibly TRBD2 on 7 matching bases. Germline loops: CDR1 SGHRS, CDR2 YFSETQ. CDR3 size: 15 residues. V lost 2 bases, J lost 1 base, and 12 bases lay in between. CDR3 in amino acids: CASSLGGARQETQYF. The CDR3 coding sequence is TGCGCCAGCAGCTTAGGGGGGGCCCGCCAAGAGACCCAGTACTTC.

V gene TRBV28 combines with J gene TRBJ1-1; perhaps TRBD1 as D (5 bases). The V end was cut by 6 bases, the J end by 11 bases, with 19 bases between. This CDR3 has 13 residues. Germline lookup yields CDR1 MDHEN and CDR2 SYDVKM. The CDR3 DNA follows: TGTGCCAGCAGCCCACGGCGGCCAGGGCGGGCTTTCTTT. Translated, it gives CASSPRRPGRAFF.

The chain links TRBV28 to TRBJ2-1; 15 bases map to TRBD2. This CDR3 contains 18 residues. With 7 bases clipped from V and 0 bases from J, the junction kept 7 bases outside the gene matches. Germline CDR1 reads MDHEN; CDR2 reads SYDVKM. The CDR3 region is CASTYGTSGRNSYNEQFF. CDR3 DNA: TGTGCCAGCACCTACGGGACTAGCGGGAGGAACTCCTACAATGAGCAGTTCTTC.

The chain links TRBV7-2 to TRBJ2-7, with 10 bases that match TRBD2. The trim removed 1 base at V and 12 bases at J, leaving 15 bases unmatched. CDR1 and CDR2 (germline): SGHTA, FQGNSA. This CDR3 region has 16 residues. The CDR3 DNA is TGTGCCAGCAGCTTAGGACCGTCAGGTTCTAGCGGGAGCCCGTACTTC. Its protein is CASSLGPSGSSGSPYF.

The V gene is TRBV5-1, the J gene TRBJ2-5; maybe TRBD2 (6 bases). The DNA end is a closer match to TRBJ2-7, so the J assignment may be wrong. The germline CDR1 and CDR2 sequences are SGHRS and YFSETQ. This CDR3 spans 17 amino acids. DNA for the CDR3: TGCGCCAGCAGCCCGGAGGGATATCGCGGAGAGGACTACGAGCAGTACTTC. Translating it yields CASSPEGYRGEDYEQYF.

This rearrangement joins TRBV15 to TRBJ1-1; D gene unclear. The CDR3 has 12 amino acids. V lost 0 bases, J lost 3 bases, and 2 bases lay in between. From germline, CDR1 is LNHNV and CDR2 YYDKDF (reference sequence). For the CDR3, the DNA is TGTGCCACCAGCAGAGACGACACTGAAGCTTTCTTT. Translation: CATSRDDTEAFF.

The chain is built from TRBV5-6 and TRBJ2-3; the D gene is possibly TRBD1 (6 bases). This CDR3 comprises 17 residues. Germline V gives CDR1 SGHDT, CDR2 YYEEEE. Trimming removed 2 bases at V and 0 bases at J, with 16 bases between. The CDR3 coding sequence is TGTGCCAGCAGCTTCTATCGGACAGCCGCTAGCACAGATACGCAGTATTTT. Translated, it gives CASSFYRTAASTDTQYF.

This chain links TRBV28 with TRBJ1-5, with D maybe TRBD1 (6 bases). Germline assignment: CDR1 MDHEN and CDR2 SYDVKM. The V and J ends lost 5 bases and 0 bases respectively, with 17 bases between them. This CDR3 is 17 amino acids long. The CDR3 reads CASSLQGCCFSNQPQHF. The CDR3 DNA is TGTGCCAGCAGTCTACAGGGATGTTGTTTTAGCAATCAGCCCCAGCATTTT.

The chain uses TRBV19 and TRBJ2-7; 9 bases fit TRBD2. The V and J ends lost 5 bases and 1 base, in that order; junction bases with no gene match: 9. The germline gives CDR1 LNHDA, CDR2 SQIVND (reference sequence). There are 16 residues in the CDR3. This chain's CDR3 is CASSPPRREGSYEQYF. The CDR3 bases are TGTGCCAGTAGTCCCCCAAGGCGGGAGGGGTCCTACGAGCAGTACTTC.

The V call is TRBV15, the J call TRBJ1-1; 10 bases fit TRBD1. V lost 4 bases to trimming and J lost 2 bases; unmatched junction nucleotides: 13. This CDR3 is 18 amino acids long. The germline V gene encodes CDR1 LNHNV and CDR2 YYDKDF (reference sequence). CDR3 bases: TGTGCCACCAGCACACCACGCCCCGGACAGGGGGTTAACACTGAAGCTTTCTTT. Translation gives CATSTPRPGQGVNTEAFF. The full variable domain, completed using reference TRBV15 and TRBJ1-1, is DAMVIQNPRYQVTQFGKPVTLSCSQTLNHNVMYWYQQKSSQAPKLLFHYYDKDFNNEADTPDNFQSRRPNTSFCFLDIRSPGLGDTAMYLCATSTPRPGQGVNTEAFFGQGTRLTVV.

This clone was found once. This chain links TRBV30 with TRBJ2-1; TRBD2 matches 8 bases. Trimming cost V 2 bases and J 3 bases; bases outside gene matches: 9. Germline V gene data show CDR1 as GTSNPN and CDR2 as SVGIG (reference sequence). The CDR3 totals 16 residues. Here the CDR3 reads CAWSPQLAEHYNEQFF. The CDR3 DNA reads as TGTGCCTGGAGTCCTCAACTAGCGGAACACTACAATGAGCAGTTCTTC. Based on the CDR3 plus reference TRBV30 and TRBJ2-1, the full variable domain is SQTIHQWPATLVQPVGSPLSLECTVEGTSNPNLYWYRQAAGRGLQLLFYSVGIGQISSEVPQNLSASRPQDRQFILSSKKLLLSDSGFYLCAWSPQLAEHYNEQFFGPGTRLTVL.

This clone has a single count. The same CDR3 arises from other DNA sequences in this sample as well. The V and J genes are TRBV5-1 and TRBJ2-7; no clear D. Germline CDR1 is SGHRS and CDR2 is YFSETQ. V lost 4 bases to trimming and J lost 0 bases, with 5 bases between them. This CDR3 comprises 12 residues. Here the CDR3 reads CASSPSSYEQYF. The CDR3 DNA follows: TGCGCCAGCAGCCCCAGCTCCTACGAGCAGTACTTC.

CDR3 bases: TGTGCCAGCAGTAGACAGGGACTCCCGGGGGCCTACGAGCAGTACTTC. Its translation: CASSRQGLPGAYEQYF. The chain recombines TRBV2 with TRBJ2-7, with a possible D match to TRBD1 (7 bases). Deletions cut 5 bases from V and 2 bases from J, with 19 bases between. This CDR3 region has 16 residues. Germline CDR1 SNHLY, CDR2 FYNNEI.

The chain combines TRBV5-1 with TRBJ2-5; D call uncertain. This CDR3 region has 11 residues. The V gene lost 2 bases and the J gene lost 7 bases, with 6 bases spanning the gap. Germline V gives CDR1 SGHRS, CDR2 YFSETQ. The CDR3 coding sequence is TGCGCCAGCAGCTTTGATAGGACCCAGTACTTC. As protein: CASSFDRTQYF.

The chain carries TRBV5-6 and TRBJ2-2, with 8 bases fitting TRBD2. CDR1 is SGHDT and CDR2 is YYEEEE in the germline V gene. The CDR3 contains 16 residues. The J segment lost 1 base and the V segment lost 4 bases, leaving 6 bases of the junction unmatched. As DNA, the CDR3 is TGTGCCAGCAGCCATCGACTAGCGAAGAACACCGGGGAGCTGTTTTTT. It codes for CASSHRLAKNTGELFF.

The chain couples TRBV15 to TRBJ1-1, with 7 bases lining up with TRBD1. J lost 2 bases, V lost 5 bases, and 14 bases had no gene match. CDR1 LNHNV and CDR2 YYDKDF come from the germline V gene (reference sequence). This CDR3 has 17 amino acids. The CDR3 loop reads CATSDPNPTGANTEAFF. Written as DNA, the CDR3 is TGTGCCACCAGCGACCCGAACCCCACAGGGGCAAACACTGAAGCTTTCTTT.

For the CDR3, the DNA is TGTGCCAGCATTGGCAGAAACTATGGCTACACCTTC. Translated: CASIGRNYGYTF. The chain links TRBV6-4 to TRBJ1-2; D not certain. Germline V CDR1 and CDR2: MRHNA, SNTAGT. The ends were cut back, 7 bases at V and 2 bases at J, with 8 bases in the middle. The CDR3 contains 12 residues.

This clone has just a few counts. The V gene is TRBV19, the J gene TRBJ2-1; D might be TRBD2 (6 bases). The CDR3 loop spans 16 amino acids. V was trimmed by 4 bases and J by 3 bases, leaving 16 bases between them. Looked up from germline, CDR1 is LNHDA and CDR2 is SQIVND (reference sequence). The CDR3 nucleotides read TGTGCCAGTAGTACCCGGGACTCGGATTTCTACAATGAGCAGTTCTTC. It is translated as CASSTRDSDFYNEQFF.

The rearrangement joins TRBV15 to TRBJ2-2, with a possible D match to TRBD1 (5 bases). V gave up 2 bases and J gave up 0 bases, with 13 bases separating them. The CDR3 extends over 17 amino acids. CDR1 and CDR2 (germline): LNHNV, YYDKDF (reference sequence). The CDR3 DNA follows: TGTGCCACCAGCAGACCCAGCACAGGACCGAACACCGGGGAGCTGTTTTTT. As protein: CATSRPSTGPNTGELFF.